These 28 T cell receptor beta chains were sequenced from one sample in a study of T-cell reconstitution after alpha-beta-depleted transplantation in children. The TCRbeta library incorporated unique molecular identifiers. MiXCR, run by TCRdb on the PCR reads, gives a single entry per CDR3 protein. The repertoire includes approximately 390,000 distinct CDR3 sequences, roughly a tenth of them detected once, and roughly 5% sits in the top ten. The sequencing used PBMCs from the stem cell graft donor, collected from the stem cell graft. The receptors come from a human donor who donated a stem cell graft to a child with acute myeloid leukemia.

This chain joins TRBV6-4 and TRBJ1-1; unclear D gene. The CDR3 spans 14 residues. CDR1 and CDR2 (germline): MRHNA, SNTAGT. The V end lost 3 bases, the J end lost 1 base, and 9 bases lay between the germline ends. CDR3 loop: CASSEVAGNTEAFF. The CDR3 DNA is TGTGCCAGCAGTGAAGTAGCCGGGAACACTGAAGCTTTCTTT.

This chain links TRBV20-1 with TRBJ2-1; D is possibly TRBD2 (6 bases). The germline gives CDR1 DFQATT, CDR2 SNEGSKA (reference sequence). This CDR3 has 15 amino acids. With 3 bases removed from V and 3 bases from J, the gap between germline ends came to 15 bases. CDR3: CSARFSGGFYNEQFF. CDR3 in DNA: TGCAGTGCTAGGTTCAGTGGAGGGTTCTACAATGAGCAGTTCTTC.

Ten or more counts support this clonotype. The gene calls are TRBV3-1 and TRBJ2-5; 10 bases fit TRBD2. The trim removed 1 base at V and 4 bases at J, leaving 3 bases unmatched. Germline CDR1 reads LGHDT; CDR2 reads YNNKEL (reference sequence). The CDR3 has 15 amino acids. CDR3 loop: CASSQVASGRETQYF. The CDR3 DNA reads as TGTGCCAGCAGCCAAGTAGCTAGCGGGAGAGAGACCCAGTACTTC.

The chain employs TRBV6-2 or TRBV6-3 and TRBJ2-1, with TRBD2 matching 12 bases. V trimming: 8 bases; J trimming: 7 bases; junction bases outside the gene matches: 9. CDR3 size: 15 residues. Germline lookup yields CDR1 MNHEY and CDR2 SVGEGT. CDR3 protein: CASATTSGGSNEQFF. The CDR3 DNA sequence: TGTGCCAGCGCCACCACTAGCGGGGGGTCTAATGAGCAGTTCTTC.

This clonotype occurred a few times. This chain connects TRBV4-2 to TRBJ2-2; D might be TRBD1 (6 bases). The germline V and J ends were trimmed by 0 bases and 7 bases, with 18 bases remaining between them. The CDR3 is made up of 17 amino acids. Looked up from germline, CDR1 is LGHNA and CDR2 is YNFKEQ. In DNA form, the CDR3 reads TGTGCCAGCAGCCAAGACCGTGGACAGAGTCCAATCGGGGAGCTGTTTTTT. Its protein product is CASSQDRGQSPIGELFF.

This clonotype was seen a handful of times. The chain has TRBV20-1 and TRBJ1-1; unclear D gene. Germline lookup yields CDR1 DFQATT and CDR2 SNEGSKA (reference sequence). Trimming removed 3 bases from V and 4 bases from J, with 12 bases in between. The CDR3 sequence is 13 residues long. CDR3 nucleotide sequence: TGCAGTGCTAGGAGAACGGGGAGCACTGAAGCTTTCTTT. Residues: CSARRTGSTEAFF.

The sample holds a few counts of this clonotype. The V call is TRBV20-1, the J call TRBJ2-1, with 8 nucleotides matching TRBD2. The length of the CDR3 is 15 residues. The J segment lost 4 bases and the V segment lost 3 bases, leaving 8 bases of the junction unmatched. In germline, CDR1 is DFQATT, CDR2 SNEGSKA (reference sequence). Here the CDR3 reads CSASSYSGTYNEQFF. The CDR3 nucleotides read TGCAGTGCTAGTTCGTATAGCGGGACGTACAATGAGCAGTTCTTC.

This clonotype was observed many times. V usage is TRBV12-3 or TRBV12-4 and J usage is TRBJ2-2, with 9 nucleotides matching TRBD1. V dropped 10 bases and J dropped 5; count of bases not matched to a gene: 8. The CDR3 is made up of 14 amino acids. Here the CDR3 reads CATQGQGGTGELFF. In DNA, the CDR3 is TGTGCCACTCAGGGACAGGGAGGGACCGGGGAGCTGTTTTTT.

This clonotype was seen only a few times. The chain carries TRBV7-2 and TRBJ1-2, with D maybe TRBD1 (6 bases). V was shortened by 1 base and J by 2 bases, with 8 bases between the two germline ends. The CDR3 runs to 14 residues. Germline CDR1 and CDR2: SGHTA and FQGNSA. CDR3 bases: TGTGCCAGCAGCTTAGTTACAGGGAACTATGGCTACACCTTC. Protein sequence: CASSLVTGNYGYTF.

There are a few counts of this clonotype. V and J are TRBV12-3 or TRBV12-4 and TRBJ2-3, with TRBD2 matching over 8 bases. The CDR3 extends over 16 amino acids. Trimming took 3 bases from V and 2 from J; bases not matched to a gene: 7. CDR3 sequence reads: CASSLFSGTDTDTQYF. CDR3 DNA sequence: TGTGCCAGCAGTTTGTTTAGCGGGACTGACACAGATACGCAGTATTTT.

This chain connects TRBV12-3 or TRBV12-4 to TRBJ2-5; D tentatively reads TRBD1 or TRBD2 (6 bases each). There are 14 residues in the CDR3. The V end was cut by 7 bases, the J end by 5 bases, with 17 bases between. The CDR3 sequence is CASTEMGGRETQYF. The CDR3 DNA is TGTGCCAGCACCGAGATGGGGGGCAGGGAGACCCAGTACTTC.

The sample holds a few counts of this clonotype. This chain connects TRBV10-3 to TRBJ2-3; 9 bases agree with TRBD1. Germline assignment: CDR1 ENHRY and CDR2 SYGVKD. The CDR3 is 15 amino acids. Trimming cost V 2 bases and J 1 base; bases outside gene matches: 1. CDR3 residues: CAISERTGGTDTQYF. In nucleotides, the CDR3 is TGTGCCATCAGTGAGCGGACAGGGGGCACAGATACGCAGTATTTT.

This clonotype was seen only a few times. V usage is TRBV2 and J usage is TRBJ2-2; 9 bases line up with TRBD1. The ends lost 4 bases at V and 4 bases at J; junction bases unmatched: 10. In germline, CDR1 is SNHLY, CDR2 FYNNEI. The CDR3 is made up of 17 amino acids. The CDR3 region has the DNA TGTGCCAGCAGTGGCTACAGGGGGCATGCGAGCACCGGGGAGCTGTTTTTT. Amino acids: CASSGYRGHASTGELFF.

In DNA, the CDR3 is TGCGCCAGCAGCCAAGGGACAGGGGAGACCGGGGAGCTGTTTTTT. It is translated as CASSQGTGETGELFF. The chain joins TRBV5-1 to TRBJ2-2; 10 nucleotides agree with TRBD1. Germline assignment: CDR1 SGHRS and CDR2 YFSETQ. Germline trimming cut 4 bases from V and 5 bases from J; bases unmatched to any gene: 5. The CDR3 sequence is 15 residues long.

The rearrangement uses TRBV13 and TRBJ2-3, with D maybe TRBD2 (5 bases). The CDR3 consists of 15 residues. The V and J ends lost 4 bases and 6 bases respectively, with 17 bases between them. Per the germline V gene, CDR1 is PRHDT and CDR2 is FYEKMQ (reference sequence). The CDR3, as DNA: TGTGCCAGCAGCTCAGCGGCGGAAACGAGGGATACGCAGTATTTT. The encoded protein is CASSSAAETRDTQYF. The whole variable domain, remainder taken from reference TRBV13 and TRBJ2-3, is AAGVIQSPRHLIKEKRETATLKCYPIPRHDTVYWYQQGPGQDPQFLISFYEKMQSDKGSIPDRFSAQQFSDYHSELNMSSLELGDSALYFCASSSAAETRDTQYFGPGTRLTVL.

Here the CDR3 reads CASSQEGFGGDTGELFF. CDR3 DNA sequence: TGCGCCAGCAGCCAAGAGGGATTCGGGGGTGACACCGGGGAGCTGTTTTTT. V gene TRBV4-1 combines with J gene TRBJ2-2, with D possibly matching TRBD2 (6 bases). CDR3 length equals 17 residues. Germline V CDR1 and CDR2: MGHRA, YSYEKL. V was cut by 0 bases and J by 3 bases, with 14 bases left in between.

In this sample, this clonotype turned up many times. V gene TRBV7-2 combines with J gene TRBJ2-7, with D hard to call. CDR1 SGHTA and CDR2 FQGNSA come from the germline V gene. The V end lost 5 bases, the J end lost 0 bases, and 11 bases lay between the germline ends. The length of the CDR3 is 14 residues. CDR3 sequence reads: CASSRSGSSYEQYF. CDR3 bases: TGTGCCAGCAGCCGCTCCGGCAGCTCCTACGAGCAGTACTTC.

This clonotype has a count of ten or more. The chain combines TRBV5-6 with TRBJ2-7; 9 nucleotides line up with TRBD1. The CDR3 totals 15 residues. V lost 4 bases to trimming and J lost 1 base; unmatched junction nucleotides: 6. From germline, CDR1 is SGHDT and CDR2 YYEEEE. CDR3 sequence reads: CASSRGTGPSYEQYV. CDR3 nucleotides: TGTGCCAGCAGCAGGGGGACAGGGCCATCCTACGAGCAGTACGTC.

This clonotype has a handful of counts. The chain has TRBV10-3 and TRBJ1-2; weak D call: TRBD1 (5 bases). The ends were cut back, 3 bases at V and 4 bases at J, with 12 bases in the middle. The germline V gene encodes CDR1 ENHRY and CDR2 SYGVKD. The CDR3 runs 14 residues. CDR3 DNA sequence: TGTGCCATCAGTGATAGCCAGGGAAGCTATGGCTACACCTTC. Protein sequence: CAISDSQGSYGYTF.

The gene calls are TRBV10-3 and TRBJ2-2, with D hard to call. Germline CDR1 is ENHRY and CDR2 is SYGVKD. CDR3 length: 11 residues. The ends were cut back, 6 bases at V and 4 bases at J, with 3 bases in the middle. In DNA form, the CDR3 reads TGTGCCATCAGAAGCACCGGGGAGCTGTTTTTT. Encoded protein: CAIRSTGELFF.

The CDR3 DNA reads as TGTGCCAGCAGTGATAGGGTGGGGGCCAACGTCCTGACTTTC. Encoded protein: CASSDRVGANVLTF. The V call is TRBV2, the J call TRBJ2-6, with D hard to call. The CDR3 has 14 residues. Per the germline V gene, CDR1 is SNHLY and CDR2 is FYNNEI. With 3 bases removed from V and 4 bases from J, the gap between germline ends came to 7 bases. Full variable domain (missing parts from reference TRBV2 and TRBJ2-6): EPEVTQTPSHQVTQMGQEVILRCVPISNHLYFYWYRQILGQKVEFLVSFYNNEISEKSEIFDDQFSVERPDGSNFTLKIRSTKLEDSAMYFCASSDRVGANVLTFGAGSRLTVL.

The chain uses TRBV2 and TRBJ2-5; 10 positions match TRBD2. CDR1 and CDR2 from the germline V gene are SNHLY and FYNNEI. There are 16 residues in the CDR3. Germline trimming cut 3 bases from V and 2 bases from J; bases unmatched to any gene: 6. The CDR3 nucleotides are TGTGCCAGCAGTGAGGGAGCGGGGGGGAGTCAAGAGACCCAGTACTTC. It is translated as CASSEGAGGSQETQYF.

V gene TRBV4-1 combines with J gene TRBJ1-5; the D is unclear. V was shortened by 0 bases and J by 4 bases, with 7 bases between the two germline ends. This CDR3 contains 14 residues. CDR1 is MGHRA and CDR2 is YSYEKL in the germline V gene. In DNA, the CDR3 is TGCGCCAGCAGCCAAGAGGGATTAAATCAGCCCCAGCATTTT. Its protein product is CASSQEGLNQPQHF.

This clonotype has just a few counts. For the CDR3, the DNA is TGCGCCAGCAGCCCCATAGCGCTAGCGGGTAACGAGCAGTACTTC. Amino acids: CASSPIALAGNEQYF. The J gene is TRBJ2-7, the V gene TRBV4-1, with 8 bases fitting TRBD2. The CDR3 sequence is 15 residues long. V was pared by 4 bases and J by 5 bases, with 10 bases of the junction left unmatched. Germline-derived CDR1 and CDR2 are MGHRA and YSYEKL.

This clonotype was recorded many times. The chain recombines TRBV5-1 with TRBJ2-3; D is unclear. The V and J ends lost 3 bases and 0 bases respectively, with 8 bases between them. The length of the CDR3 is 14 residues. CDR1 SGHRS and CDR2 YFSETQ come from the germline V gene. The CDR3 loop is CASSWDPSTDTQYF. The DNA of the CDR3 is TGCGCCAGCAGCTGGGATCCTAGCACAGATACGCAGTATTTT.

There are a few counts of this clonotype. The chain combines TRBV29-1 with TRBJ1-1; a possible D gene is TRBD1 (6 bases). CDR1 SQVTM and CDR2 ANQGSEA come from the germline V gene. Trimming removed 4 bases at V and 8 bases at J, with 17 bases between. The CDR3 totals 13 residues. CDR3 loop: CSVVVGTWSEAFF. Written as DNA, the CDR3 is TGCAGCGTTGTTGTTGGGACATGGAGCGAAGCTTTCTTT.

This clonotype appeared a few times. The CDR3 sequence is CASSPRGGLSGETQYF. CDR3 sequence (DNA): TGTGCCAGCAGTCCAAGAGGGGGATTATCGGGAGAGACCCAGTACTTC. The chain is built from TRBV25-1 and TRBJ2-5; perhaps TRBD1 as D (6 bases). This CDR3 comprises 16 residues. Germline CDR1 reads MGHDK; CDR2 reads SYGVNS. Trimming cost V 5 bases and J 4 bases, with 20 bases left between them.

This clonotype was counted a few times. The chain employs TRBV5-1 and TRBJ2-5; D perhaps matches TRBD2 (5 bases). The germline V gene encodes CDR1 SGHRS and CDR2 YFSETQ. Deletions cut 0 bases from V and 1 base from J, with 10 bases between. The CDR3 sequence is 15 residues long. CDR3 coding DNA: TGCGCCAGCAGCTTGGGACCTAGCCTCCAAGAGACCCAGTACTTC. Protein: CASSLGPSLQETQYF.